The rows below give T cell receptor beta chains drawn from one sample of a study of T cells in Graves' hyperthyroidism and ophthalmopathy. From the multiplex PCR reads, TCRdb called clonotypes with MiXCR, one entry per CDR3 protein. The table includes 340,000 or so distinct CDR3 sequences, about 20% detected once. Material: blood. The receptors come from a woman aged 45-60 years with Graves' hyperthyroidism. The CDR3 runs from the conserved cysteine through the conserved F or W. A D gene is named only where the DNA matches it firmly. Some rows mark clone size as missing; the rest say once, few, many or name a class of expanded clone.

TRBJ2-1 | NA | NA | TRBV20-1 | CSARVADYNEQFF | TGCAGTGCTAGAGTTGCAGACTACAATGAGCAGTTCTTC
TRBJ2-1 | NA | NA | TRBV10-2 | CASGGGQVANEQFF | TGCGCCAGCGGGGGGGGACAGGTGGCCAATGAGCAGTTCTTC
TRBJ2-7 | NA | many | TRBV27 | CASSFYKTRDYEQYF | TGTGCCAGCAGTTTTTACAAAACCCGGGACTACGAGCAGTACTTC
TRBJ2-3 | NA | many | TRBV20-1 | CSARESSLPSDTQYF | TGCAGTGCTAGAGAGTCCAGCCTCCCCTCAGATACGCAGTATTTT
TRBJ1-4 | NA | few | TRBV20-1 | CSASRGRLNEKLFF | TGCAGTGCTAGCAGAGGCAGGTTGAATGAAAAACTGTTTTTT
TRBJ1-1 | TRBD1 | NA | TRBV29-1 | CSVEDITGTEVEAFF | TGCAGCGTTGAAGATATAACCGGGACAGAAGTTGAAGCTTTCTTT
TRBJ1-1 | NA | NA | TRBV7-8 | CASSLTGTYTEAFF | TGTGCCAGCAGCTTAACCGGGACTTACACTGAAGCTTTCTTT
TRBJ1-1 | NA | NA | TRBV3-1 | CASSQEGTGGTKAFF | TGTGCCAGCAGCCAAGAGGGGACCGGAGGCACTAAAGCTTTCTTT
TRBJ2-2 | TRBD1 | many | TRBV3-1 | CASSDPSGQGNTGELFF | TGTGCCAGCAGCGACCCCTCGGGACAGGGGAACACCGGGGAGCTGTTTTTT
TRBJ2-1 | TRBD2 | many | TRBV5-1 | CATKLAGVNEQFF | TGCGCCACAAAACTAGCGGGGGTGAATGAGCAGTTCTTC
TRBJ2-7 | TRBD2 | once | TRBV6-5 | CASSYGLHGGEQYF | TGTGCCAGCAGTTACGGACTACACGGGGGGGAGCAGTACTTC
TRBJ2-1 | NA | few | TRBV7-9 | CASTLLGGQYNEQFF | TGTGCCAGCACCCTTCTCGGGGGACAGTACAATGAGCAGTTCTTC
TRBJ2-1 | TRBD1 | many | TRBV5-1 | CASRRPDRGDEQFF | TGCGCCAGCAGGAGACCGGACAGGGGAGATGAGCAGTTCTTC
TRBJ1-5 | NA | few | TRBV20-1 | CSARGQADQPQHF | TGCAGTGCTAGAGGACAGGCAGATCAGCCCCAGCATTTT
TRBJ2-2 | TRBD1 | NA | TRBV6-4 | CASRRKGAPNTGELFF | TGTGCCAGCAGGCGGAAGGGGGCGCCGAACACCGGGGAGCTGTTTTTT
TRBJ2-7 | TRBD1 | few | TRBV28 | CASGTSTGRYEQYF | TGTGCCAGCGGGACCTCGACAGGGCGGTACGAGCAGTACTTC
TRBJ1-1 | NA | many | TRBV5-1 | CASSLGGAGTEAFF | TGCGCCAGCAGCTTGGGGGGGGCTGGCACTGAAGCTTTCTTT
TRBJ2-5 | TRBD2 | NA | TRBV20-1 | CSALTSGIKTQYF | TGCAGTGCTTTAACTAGCGGGATAAAGACCCAGTACTTC
TRBJ1-5 | TRBD1 | NA | TRBV2 | CASSEAVGGGRQPQHF | TGTGCCAGCAGTGAAGCGGTAGGAGGGGGCCGGCAGCCCCAGCATTTT